At least ten counts were recorded for the clone carrying this TCR beta chain. What it binds is not known. This sample was taken from a study of T cells in Graves' hyperthyroidism and ophthalmopathy. Background on the study: Peripheral blood draws took place at initial diagnosis, ahead of any treatment. Study-wide points: From stable hyperthyroidism, ophthalmopathy was separated by a 13 V-J model.

The germline V gene has CDR1 MDHEN and CDR2 SYDVKM. V was clipped by 4 bases and J by 8 bases, with 12 bases between them. The CDR3 length is 12 residues. RNA transcripts gave rise to amplified TCR beta CDR3 regions. The HTBI primer set drove a first-round RT-PCR of the TCR CDR3. TCRdb processed the multiplex PCR reads anew with MiXCR; each CDR3 protein has one entry. The sample has roughly 380,000 distinct CDR3 sequences, approximately 13% seen once; the top ten hold approximately 11%. The sequence came from an older woman with Graves' hyperthyroidism. The genes are TRBV28 and TRBJ2-7; D not certain. The sequencing input was blood. The CDR3 DNA reads TGTGCCAGCAGTTCCGGGCCCCTCCAGCAGTACTTC. The encoded protein is CASSSGPLQQYF.